Described below is a single TCR beta chain sequence and its context. No antigen is known for it. There are no base qualities to consult, and no much larger clone falls within one base. Participants in the prospective study were aged roughly 18 to 100 years, lived in about two dozen United States geographic areas, and enrolled through a virtual design. In the prospective study, cohorts were assigned on the basis of participant-reported clinical history obtained from a screening survey and a study questionnaire. Recovered participants in ImmuneRACE Cohort 3 were defined as having two consecutive negative NP/OP PCR tests, clearance from a healthcare professional, or resolution of symptoms. In the prospective study, mobile phlebotomists collected whole blood, serum and a nasopharyngeal or oropharyngeal swab from each participant. Participants in the prospective study had the option to provide additional blood draws and questionnaires over an approximately two-month period. Before DNA extraction, blood samples from the prospective study were shipped at room temperature or frozen.

The sample comes from a study of blood T cell repertoires in COVID-19 (dated by TCRdb to 2018 to 2020). Background for the entire study: Samples covering the acute and convalescent phases of COVID-19 were provided by collaborators in the United States, Italy and Spain. The material from the prospective study consisted of cDNA or gDNA derived from T cells, B-cell-depleted T cells, or PBMCs. Deeply sampled blood TCRbeta repertoires from subjects exposed to, actively infected with, or recovered from COVID-19 were included in the dataset. The repertoires were released in a freely available public database intended as a resource for research on the immune response to SARS-CoV-2. The samples were drawn from the first 160 participants of the ongoing ImmuneRACE study and from more than 1,000 subjects provided by 6 global collaborators. A de-identified subject ID, COVID-19 status, age in years and sex were almost always included in the sample metadata. Where HLA class I and class II types were available, the types were taken from metadata supplied by the sample provider, not from assay-based typing.

Results the study describes overall, beyond this receptor: The quantity of clinical and demographic metadata differed by source and by participant and was supplied without curation.

The CDR3 numbers 13 residues from cysteine through phenylalanine. Only the CDR3 DNA stays, 39 bases, in frame from base 1. V is trimmed back by 5 bases and J by 11 bases, and the junction contains 7 bases that no gene match accounts for. From a lookup of the germline V gene (reference sequence), CDR1 and CDR2 are LNHDA and SQIVND. TCRbeta CDR3 regions were amplified from genomic DNA using the immunoSEQ Assay, a bias-controlled multiplex PCR. On the study's bioinformatics: Within the assay, amplification of reference gene primers was used to estimate how many nucleated cells each sample contained. To quantify the absolute abundance of each unique TCRbeta CDR3 rearrangement, sequence reads were collapsed and filtered. For each sample, productive Simpson clonality was calculated as the square root of Simpson's diversity index over productive rearrangements. TCRdb carries this immuneACCESS record with in-frame sequences only. Its versions omit some clonotypes, under half of them owing to an unresolved V gene in the studies checked, with the rest unexplained. D and trimming come from the DNA, and the V and J calls and clone size come from that table. For this sample the table gives some 370,000 clones, of which roughly 80% were detected only once. Together, the top ten hold approximately 5.4% of the sample.

Rearrangement joined TRBV19 to TRBJ1-1, and 11 bases in between align with TRBD1. Sequences were obtained from PBMCs or T cells enriched from blood (not recorded which). The TCR sequence derives from a woman between 45 and 60 years old who had recovered from COVID-19. The CDR3 is CASSDSWDRGAFF. In nucleotide form, the sequence is TGTGCCAGTAGTGATTCGTGGGACAGGGGGGCTTTCTTT.